This T cell receptor (beta chain) was sequenced in a study of T cells in tuberculosis. Whole-study findings and limits: GMM-specific TCRs were nearer to active tuberculosis alpha repertoires, suggesting expansion. Active tuberculosis cases were adults; controls were adolescents. Using the GMM-specific repertoire gave over 80% accuracy versus about 64% with motifs.

Details on this clone: The antigen is undetermined.

Profiling relied on immunoSEQ multiplex PCR, and the TCRdb table lists in-frame clones only, not all of them. Of 20,000 to 25,000 clones in the sample, 97% were seen once. Unsorted cryopreserved PBMC were sequenced, averaging about 93,000 T cells per clinical donor. Germline loops: CDR1 SGHNT, CDR2 YYREEE (reference sequence). The ends were cut back, 3 bases at V and 8 bases at J, with 14 bases in the middle. There are 14 residues in the CDR3. The V and J genes are TRBV5-4 and TRBJ1-4, with D tentatively TRBD1 (5 bases). The sample taken for sequencing was PBMCs. The sequence came from a donor aged 10 to 29 with latent tuberculosis or without tuberculosis infection. CDR3 loop: CASSSAGGPEKLFF. In DNA form, the CDR3 reads TGTGCCAGCAGCTCGGCCGGGGGTCCGGAAAAACTGTTTTTT.